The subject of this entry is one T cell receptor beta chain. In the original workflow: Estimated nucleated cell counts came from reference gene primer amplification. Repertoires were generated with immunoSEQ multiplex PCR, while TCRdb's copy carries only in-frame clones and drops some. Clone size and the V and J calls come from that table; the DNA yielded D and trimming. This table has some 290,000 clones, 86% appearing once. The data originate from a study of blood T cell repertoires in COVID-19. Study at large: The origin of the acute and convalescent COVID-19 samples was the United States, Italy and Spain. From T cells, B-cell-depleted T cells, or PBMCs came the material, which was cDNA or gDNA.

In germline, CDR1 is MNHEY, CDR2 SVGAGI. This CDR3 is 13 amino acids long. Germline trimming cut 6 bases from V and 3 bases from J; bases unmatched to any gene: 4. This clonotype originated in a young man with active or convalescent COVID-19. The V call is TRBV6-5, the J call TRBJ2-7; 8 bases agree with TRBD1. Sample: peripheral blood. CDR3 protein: CASSAGGLYEQYF. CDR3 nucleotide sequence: TGTGCCAGCAGCGCAGGGGGCCTCTACGAGCAGTACTTC.